One T cell receptor beta chain is described in this entry. As yet, its antigen is unknown. This specimen belongs to a study of Ad26.COV2.S vaccination and SARS-CoV-2 variants. The study's findings and limits: Using TCR breadth and depth analyses may have led to underestimated total T cell responses. Once vaccination had occurred, spike-specific CD8+ and CD4+ T cell responses reportedly showed substantial breadth. Vaccinees displayed broader spike-specific TCR repertoires than placebo recipients. Vaccine and placebo groups showed comparable non-spike TCR breadth.

The data were produced by immunoSEQ multiplex PCR, yet TCRdb's version contains in-frame clones alone and is incomplete. Of around 350,000 clones listed, roughly nine tenths were seen once; the top ten hold 3% to 4%. This CDR3 spans 17 amino acids. The V and J ends lost 2 bases and 0 bases, in that order; junction bases with no gene match: 7. Germline V gene sequence: CDR1 LGHDT, CDR2 YNNKEL (reference sequence). The receptor was isolated from a human donor who had recovered from COVID-19. The input for sequencing was peripheral blood, taken after recovery from COVID-19. The chain combines TRBV3-1 (or the pseudogene TRBV3-2) with TRBJ2-5; 9 bases agree with TRBD2. The CDR3 DNA follows: TGTGCCAGCAGCCAACACGCGGGGGGGCGAAACCAAGAGACCCAGTACTTC. Protein sequence: CASSQHAGGRNQETQYF.